This entry lists 26 T cell receptor beta chains sequenced from one sample in a study of long-term antiretroviral therapy in people with HIV (dated by TCRdb to between 2021 and 2024). The immunoSEQ hsTCRB v3.0 assay was used at survey level resolution to sequence the TRB variable region. This immuneACCESS table, as held by TCRdb, lists in-frame sequences with V and J called but not all clones. Of the missing ones, under half trace to an unresolved V gene in checked studies; the others have no known cause. For this sample the table gives tens of thousands of clones, of which approximately 82% were detected only once. Approximately 12% of the sample lies in the top ten. This sample comprised unsorted PBMCs, obtained about 2.4 years after starting antiretroviral therapy. The receptors were gathered from a man aged 35-49 years with HIV.

The V call is TRBV5-1, the J call TRBJ2-7; 10 nucleotides line up with TRBD2. Germline V lookup: CDR1 SGHRS, CDR2 YFSETQ. The CDR3 has 14 residues. After removal of 4 bases from V and 2 bases from J, the junction contained 3 bases not matched to a gene. CDR3 DNA sequence: TGCGCCAGCAGCATTAGCGGGGGGACCTACGAGCAGTACTTC. Protein sequence: CASSISGGTYEQYF.

This clone was observed a handful of times. V is TRBV10-2 and J is TRBJ1-5, with D uncertain. The CDR3 contains 16 residues. The V and J ends lost 4 bases and 1 base respectively, with 14 bases between them. Germline CDR1 WSHSY, CDR2 SAAADI. The CDR3 spells CASSGFDRLSNQPQHF. The CDR3 DNA is TGCGCCAGCAGTGGGTTTGACCGACTGAGCAATCAGCCCCAGCATTTT.

The chain recombines TRBV5-5 with TRBJ2-7, with 12 nucleotides matching TRBD1. The CDR3 spans 15 residues. The germline CDR1 and CDR2 sequences are SGHKS and YYEKEE (reference sequence). J lost 2 bases, V lost 4 bases, and 4 bases had no gene match. The chain's CDR3 is CASSTGQGAPYEQYF. Here the CDR3 DNA reads TGTGCCAGCAGCACGGGACAGGGGGCTCCCTACGAGCAGTACTTC.

The chain carries TRBV4-3 and TRBJ2-6, with TRBD1 identical over 7 bases. CDR1 is LGHNA and CDR2 is YSLEER in the germline V gene. The trim removed 3 bases at V and 1 base at J, leaving 9 bases unmatched. The CDR3 contains 18 residues. The CDR3 reads CASSQDGTVISGANVLTF. The CDR3 bases are TGCGCCAGCAGCCAGGATGGGACAGTGATTTCTGGGGCCAACGTCCTGACTTTC.

This clone occurred once. The V and J genes are TRBV2 and TRBJ1-5, with D perhaps TRBD1 (6 bases). CDR1 is SNHLY, CDR2 FYNNEI, per germline. The CDR3 is 15 residues long. Trimming cost V 1 base and J 0 bases, with 7 bases left between them. The CDR3, as DNA: TGTGCCAGCAGTGAAGAACAGGGTAGCAATCAGCCCCAGCATTTT. Translating gives CASSEEQGSNQPQHF.

The gene calls are TRBV10-2 and TRBJ1-3; D is unresolved. Trimming removed 0 bases from V and 4 bases from J, with 1 base in between. The CDR3 is made up of 12 amino acids. Germline V gives CDR1 WSHSY, CDR2 SAAADI. The CDR3, as DNA: TGCGCCAGCAGTGAGTCAGGAAACACCATATATTTT. This codes for CASSESGNTIYF.

The chain links TRBV10-3 to TRBJ1-3, with a weak D call TRBD1 (5 bases). The CDR3 extends over 15 amino acids. With 2 bases removed from V and 0 bases from J, the gap between germline ends came to 8 bases. CDR1 ENHRY and CDR2 SYGVKD come from the germline V gene. The CDR3 DNA is TGTGCCATCAGTGAGAGGGGAGACTCTGGAAACACCATATATTTT. This gives the protein CAISERGDSGNTIYF.

V and J are TRBV5-1 and TRBJ2-7; D call uncertain. V was pared by 0 bases and J by 0 bases, with 7 bases between. This CDR3 has 14 residues. Germline-derived CDR1 and CDR2 are SGHRS and YFSETQ. The CDR3 DNA sequence: TGCGCCAGCAGCTTGGGAGGATACTCCTACGAGCAGTACTTC. Amino acid sequence: CASSLGGYSYEQYF.

The chain links TRBV7-8 to TRBJ1-1; 7 nucleotides line up with TRBD1. The CDR3 has 15 residues. After removal of 3 bases from V and 1 base from J, the junction contained 5 bases not matched to a gene. CDR1 and CDR2 from the germline V gene are SGHVS and FQNEAQ. CDR3 residues: CASSFPGQRNTEAFF. Here the CDR3 DNA reads TGTGCCAGCAGCTTTCCGGGACAGAGGAACACTGAAGCTTTCTTT.

The rearrangement joins TRBV18 to TRBJ2-2; 10 bases fit TRBD2. This CDR3 contains 19 residues. Germline V gives CDR1 KGHSH, CDR2 LQKENI. V gave up 5 bases and J gave up 5 bases; unmatched junction bases: 17. The CDR3 loop reads CASSSLPPSGSTGTGELFF. DNA for the CDR3: TGTGCCAGCTCATCTCTTCCTCCTAGCGGGAGCACTGGAACCGGGGAGCTGTTTTTT.

V usage is TRBV5-1 and J usage is TRBJ2-5; TRBD1 aligns across 7 bases. The CDR3 is 14 residues long. Trimming cost V 3 bases and J 1 base; bases outside gene matches: 3. Germline V gene data show CDR1 as SGHRS and CDR2 as YFSETQ. The CDR3 protein is CASSSTGTQETQYF. The CDR3 DNA follows: TGCGCCAGCAGCTCGACAGGGACCCAAGAGACCCAGTACTTC.

This rearrangement joins TRBV10-3 to TRBJ2-3, with D perhaps TRBD2 (6 bases). Germline loops: CDR1 ENHRY, CDR2 SYGVKD. The CDR3 runs to 16 residues. V shed 3 bases and J shed 0 bases, with 13 bases lying between them. Written as DNA, the CDR3 is TGTGCCATCAGTGAACTTGCGGGGACTAGCACAGATACGCAGTATTTT. It yields the protein CAISELAGTSTDTQYF.

This chain links TRBV28 with TRBJ2-5; D is perhaps TRBD1 (5 bases). Germline V CDR1 and CDR2: MDHEN, SYDVKM. The CDR3 extends over 14 amino acids. V lost 10 bases, J lost 3 bases, and 18 bases lay in between. CDR3 sequence reads: CATHTPQEEETQYF. CDR3 in DNA: TGTGCCACACATACACCACAGGAAGAAGAGACCCAGTACTTC.

V and J are TRBV14 and TRBJ1-1; D remains unclear. CDR3 length: 15 residues. V was clipped by 0 bases and J by 1 base, with 9 bases between them. CDR1 is SGHDN, CDR2 FVKESK, per germline. CDR3 sequence (DNA): TGTGCCAGCAGCCAAGAGATAATGCGGAACACTGAAGCTTTCTTT. Residues: CASSQEIMRNTEAFF.

The chain couples TRBV5-1 to TRBJ2-1; 8 nucleotides line up with TRBD1. The trim removed 0 bases at V and 4 bases at J, leaving 9 bases unmatched. CDR3 length: 17 amino acids. Germline V gene sequence: CDR1 SGHRS, CDR2 YFSETQ. The CDR3 spells CASSLGQGTILYNEQFF. The CDR3 DNA follows: TGCGCCAGCAGCTTGGGACAGGGGACAATCCTTTACAATGAGCAGTTCTTC.

In the case of this clone: One end of the junction varies from germline; a read error may be responsible. J is TRBJ1-3 and V is TRBV2; no clear D. CDR1 and CDR2 (germline): SNHLY, FYNNEI. The CDR3 is 12 amino acids. This CDR3 is CAGSGSGNTIYF. The CDR3, as DNA: TGTGCCGGCAGTGGGTCTGGAAACACCATATATTTT.

The chain uses TRBV29-1 and TRBJ1-1; D possibly corresponds to TRBD1 (5 bases). The CDR3 is made up of 16 amino acids. The V and J ends lost 0 bases and 6 bases respectively, with 20 bases between them. CDR1 SQVTM and CDR2 ANQGSEA come from the germline V gene. The CDR3 DNA reads TGCAGCGTTGAAGATCAAAACAGGCCTCGGAGACCTGAAGCTTTCTTT. Protein product: CSVEDQNRPRRPEAFF. The complete variable domain, with remaining parts taken from reference TRBV29-1 and TRBJ1-1, reads SAVISQKPSRDICQRGTSLTIQCQVDSQVTMMFWYRQQPGQSLTLIATANQGSEATYESGFVIDKFPISRPNLTFSTLTVSNMSPEDSSIYLCSVEDQNRPRRPEAFFGQGTRLTVV.

The V call is TRBV30, the J call TRBJ2-6; D is perhaps TRBD1 (5 bases). CDR1 and CDR2 from the germline V gene are GTSNPN and SVGIG (reference sequence). Trimming removed 0 bases at V and 1 base at J, with 22 bases between. The CDR3 runs to 20 residues. DNA for the CDR3: TGTGCCTGGAGTGTAAGCTTCGTCGGCGCAGACAGATCTGGGGCCAACGTCCTGACTTTC. Translated, it gives CAWSVSFVGADRSGANVLTF.

The V and J genes are TRBV11-1 and TRBJ2-7; D is undetermined. V was pared by 0 bases and J by 2 bases, with 2 bases between. Germline V lookup: CDR1 SGHAT, CDR2 FQDESV (reference sequence). The CDR3 totals 12 residues. The CDR3 DNA reads as TGTGCCAGCAGCTTAGCCACCTACGAGCAGTACTTC. It encodes CASSLATYEQYF. The full variable domain, in which reference TRBV11-1 and TRBJ2-7 provide the parts outside the CDR3, is EAEVAQSPRYKITEKSQAVAFWCDPISGHATLYWYRQILGQGPELLVQFQDESVVDDSQLPKDRFSAERLKGVDSTLKIQPAELGDSAMYLCASSLATYEQYFGPGTRLTVT.

This chain joins TRBV7-2 and TRBJ2-7; D unclear. V was trimmed by 1 base and J by 2 bases, leaving 3 bases between them. Germline loops: CDR1 SGHTA, CDR2 FQGNSA. The CDR3 sequence is 12 residues long. Written as DNA, the CDR3 is TGTGCCAGCAGCTTAGGGACCTACGAGCAGTACTTC. The encoded protein is CASSLGTYEQYF.

The gene calls are TRBV5-4 and TRBJ2-2; D possibly corresponds to TRBD2 (6 bases). Germline lookup yields CDR1 SGHNT and CDR2 YYREEE (reference sequence). V dropped 3 bases and J dropped 0 bases, with 12 bases sitting between them. The CDR3 loop spans 16 amino acids. CDR3 DNA sequence: TGTGCCAGCAGCTCCCCCGGCGGGACGAACACCGGGGAGCTGTTTTTT. It specifies CASSSPGGTNTGELFF.

The genes are TRBV29-1 and TRBJ2-4; D ambiguous. With 5 bases removed from V and 8 bases from J, the gap between germline ends came to 10 bases. From germline, CDR1 is SQVTM and CDR2 ANQGSEA. The CDR3 spans 11 residues. The CDR3 region is CSVKGTDIQYF. CDR3 in DNA: TGCAGCGTTAAGGGAACGGACATTCAGTACTTC.

The J gene is TRBJ2-2, the V gene TRBV19; D is perhaps TRBD1 or TRBD2 (5 bases each). Trimming left V 5 bases short and J 6 bases short, with 16 bases between. The CDR3 length is 15 residues. The germline V gene encodes CDR1 LNHDA and CDR2 SQIVND (reference sequence). The CDR3, as DNA: TGTGCCAGTAGTGACACCCTTCCGGGGCCCGGGGAGCTGTTTTTT. Residues: CASSDTLPGPGELFF.

The genes are TRBV19 and TRBJ1-1, with D perhaps matching TRBD1 (5 bases). Per the germline V gene, CDR1 is LNHDA and CDR2 is SQIVND (reference sequence). There are 17 residues in the CDR3. V dropped 3 bases and J dropped 2 bases, with 19 bases sitting between them. In nucleotides, the CDR3 is TGTGCCAGTAGTATTTGGGGACCGCAAGGAAGTAACACTGAAGCTTTCTTT. This translates into CASSIWGPQGSNTEAFF.

This chain uses TRBV25-1 with TRBJ2-7; D possibly matches TRBD1 or TRBD2 (6 bases each). Trimming removed 6 bases from V and 0 bases from J, with 9 bases in between. The CDR3 is 13 residues long. The germline V gene has CDR1 MGHDK and CDR2 SYGVNS. CDR3 sequence reads: CASRGGYSYEQYF. For the CDR3, the DNA is TGTGCCAGCAGAGGGGGGTACTCCTACGAGCAGTACTTC.

This clone has more than one count but fewer than ten. The chain is built from TRBV27 and TRBJ1-1; perhaps TRBD1 as D (6 bases). Germline CDR1 is MNHEY and CDR2 is SMNVEV (reference sequence). This CDR3 contains 13 residues. The V and J ends lost 6 bases and 5 bases respectively, with 13 bases between them. In DNA, the CDR3 is TGTGCCAGCAGATCAGGGGAATGGACTGAAGCTTTCTTT. Translation gives CASRSGEWTEAFF.